This T cell receptor beta chain derives from a study of blood T cell repertoires in COVID-19. About the study: In each case, the material was cDNA or gDNA derived from T cells, B-cell-depleted T cells, or PBMCs.

Sequencing was performed with immunoSEQ multiplex PCR; in TCRdb, only in-frame clones are kept and a portion is missing. The sample has about 240,000 clones, about four fifths seen once. This CDR3 has 13 amino acids. The V gene's germline CDR1 is SQVTM and CDR2 ANQGSEA. Trimming took 5 bases from V and 1 from J, leaving 11 bases between them. Input material: peripheral blood. The chain couples TRBV29-1 to TRBJ1-1; D not resolved. The clonotype originates from an elderly woman with acute or convalescent COVID-19. Here the CDR3 DNA reads TGCAGCGTTAGCCGAACAGAGAACACTGAAGCTTTCTTT. Protein product: CSVSRTENTEAFF. Drawing the rest from reference TRBV29-1 and TRBJ1-1, the complete variable domain is SAVISQKPSRDICQRGTSLTIQCQVDSQVTMMFWYRQQPGQSLTLIATANQGSEATYESGFVIDKFPISRPNLTFSTLTVSNMSPEDSSIYLCSVSRTENTEAFFGQGTRLTVV.